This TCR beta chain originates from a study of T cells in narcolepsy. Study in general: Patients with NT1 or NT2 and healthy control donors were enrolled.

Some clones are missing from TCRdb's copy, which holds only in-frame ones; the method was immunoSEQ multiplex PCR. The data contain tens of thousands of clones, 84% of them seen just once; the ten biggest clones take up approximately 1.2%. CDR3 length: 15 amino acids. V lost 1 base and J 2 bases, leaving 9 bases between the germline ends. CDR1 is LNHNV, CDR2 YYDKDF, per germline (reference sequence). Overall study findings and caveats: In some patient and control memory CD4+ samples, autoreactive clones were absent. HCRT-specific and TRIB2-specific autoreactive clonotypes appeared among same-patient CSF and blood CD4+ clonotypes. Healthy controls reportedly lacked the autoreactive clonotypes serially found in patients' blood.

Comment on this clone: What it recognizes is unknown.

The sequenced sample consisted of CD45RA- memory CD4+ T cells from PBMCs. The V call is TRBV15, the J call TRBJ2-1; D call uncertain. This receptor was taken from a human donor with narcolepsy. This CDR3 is CATSRVKLPYNEQFF. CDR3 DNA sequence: TGTGCCACCAGCAGAGTAAAGCTACCCTACAATGAGCAGTTCTTC.